The 9 T cell receptor beta chains below come from one sample, sequenced in a study of blood T cells in healthy people across ages. For the second PCR, which ran for 7 to 11 cycles, a sample-barcoded 5' primer and a J-beta primer mix were used. TCRdb re-derived calls from the 5' RACE reads in MiXCR, one entry per CDR3 protein. This sample has around 670,000 distinct CDR3 sequences; about 28% occur once, and the top ten carry around 16%. Sequencing was performed on blood. These receptor sequences come from a woman aged 80 or older in good health.

CDR3 region: CASSVVADSSYNEQFF. The DNA of the CDR3 is TGTGCCAGCAGCGTAGTTGCAGACAGCTCCTACAATGAGCAGTTCTTC. The chain links TRBV9 to TRBJ2-1; D perhaps matches TRBD1 (5 bases). CDR1 and CDR2 (germline): SGDLS, YYNGEE. CDR3 size: 16 residues. Trimming removed 0 bases from V and 0 bases from J, with 10 bases in between.

This clonotype has at least ten counts. This rearrangement joins TRBV7-2 to TRBJ2-3; 8 bases fit TRBD2. With 5 bases clipped from V and 5 bases from J, the junction kept 12 bases outside the gene matches. CDR1 SGHTA and CDR2 FQGNSA come from the germline V gene. The CDR3 length is 16 residues. The CDR3 reads CASSPPGTRRGDTQYF. Here the CDR3 DNA reads TGTGCCAGCAGCCCCCCCGGGACTAGACGCGGAGATACGCAGTATTTT.

At least ten counts were recorded for this clonotype. The genes are TRBV6-2 or TRBV6-3 and TRBJ1-2; 10 bases are shared with TRBD1. The V and J ends lost 6 bases and 5 bases, in that order; junction bases with no gene match: 9. The germline CDR1 and CDR2 sequences are MNHEY and SVGEGT. There are 15 residues in the CDR3. The CDR3 here is CASSRLLDRGYGYTF. The CDR3 DNA sequence: TGTGCCAGCAGCCGACTCCTGGACAGGGGGTATGGCTACACCTTC.

Comment on this clonotype: A single base separates this from a much larger clone, so it may be a read error. This rearrangement joins TRBV12-3 or TRBV12-4 to TRBJ2-5; TRBD1 or TRBD2 may be the D gene (5 bases each). This CDR3 contains 13 residues. V gave up 5 bases and J gave up 11 bases, with 18 bases separating them. The CDR3 protein is CASSTLGAGGQYF. CDR3 nucleotide sequence: TGTGCCAGCAGTACGTTAGGGGCAGGCGGGCAGTACTTC.

The genes are TRBV7-9 and TRBJ1-4; TRBD1 matches at 8 bases. From germline, CDR1 is SEHNR and CDR2 FQNEAQ (reference sequence). The CDR3 sequence is 14 residues long. V lost 3 bases and J lost 4; bases outside the gene matches: 1. This chain's CDR3 is CASSFDRGNEKLFF. The CDR3 DNA reads as TGTGCCAGCAGCTTCGACAGGGGTAATGAAAAACTGTTTTTT.

This chain links TRBV6-2 or TRBV6-3 with TRBJ2-3, with D uncertain. CDR3 length: 14 amino acids. The germline V gene encodes CDR1 MNHEY and CDR2 SVGEGT. Trimming cost V 3 bases and J 6 bases, with 13 bases left between them. The CDR3 sequence: CASSYGVGSDTQYF. CDR3 coding DNA: TGTGCCAGCAGTTATGGCGTGGGAAGCGATACGCAGTATTTT.

This clonotype was detected many times. The genes are TRBV12-3 or TRBV12-4 and TRBJ2-1; 12 bases are shared with TRBD1. V was pared by 6 bases and J by 12 bases, with 12 bases of the junction left unmatched. The CDR3 has 15 amino acids. The CDR3 loop is CASSYPGQGAGGQFF. The CDR3 DNA sequence: TGTGCCAGCAGCTATCCGGGACAGGGGGCCGGGGGGCAGTTCTTC.

Note on this clonotype: Given a much more abundant clone one base away, this may be a read error. The chain recombines TRBV7-9 with TRBJ2-5, with 7 bases matching TRBD1. The CDR3 spans 14 residues. The V and J ends lost 4 bases and 6 bases, in that order; junction bases with no gene match: 8. CDR1 and CDR2 (germline): SEHNR, FQNEAQ (reference sequence). The chain's CDR3 is CASSCRGQSKTQYF. The CDR3 DNA is TGTGCCAGCAGCTGCCGGGGACAGTCAAAGACCCAGTACTTC.

The V and J genes are TRBV20-1 and TRBJ1-4; D is possibly TRBD1 (5 bases). V lost 6 bases to trimming and J lost 2 bases, with 10 bases between them. Germline-derived CDR1 and CDR2 are DFQATT and SNEGSKA (reference sequence). The CDR3 loop spans 13 amino acids. CDR3 sequence reads: CSAEWGTNEKLFF. CDR3 nucleotides: TGCAGTGCGGAGTGGGGGACTAATGAAAAACTGTTTTTT.